This is a list of T cell receptor beta chains from one sample in a study of CD8+ T cells in alopecia areata. Method: immunoSEQ multiplex PCR; TCRdb's copy keeps in-frame clones and lacks some. The data show approximately 210,000 clones, with about three fifths seen just once and approximately 1% held by the top ten. The sequences come from CD4+ T cells sorted from blood, collected at week 24, from a patient treated with tofacitinib. These receptors were taken from a human donor with alopecia areata. Both conserved end residues are part of each CDR3. The D gene is left open where the match is weak. The size of a clone is reported for some rows only, either as once, few or many, or as a class for expanded clones.

J gene,D gene,clone size,V gene,CDR3 protein,CDR3 DNA
TRBJ1-1,-,once,TRBV29-1,CSVEEVPGAEAFF,TGCAGCGTTGAAGAGGTACCAGGAGCTGAAGCTTTCTTT
TRBJ2-5,TRBD2,-,TRBV30,CAWTELAGGETQYF,TGTGCCTGGACAGAACTAGCGGGGGGAGAGACCCAGTACTTC
TRBJ1-2,TRBD1,once,TRBV23-1,CASSHQGQGGYGYTF,TGCGCCAGCAGTCACCAAGGACAGGGAGGCTATGGCTACACCTTC
TRBJ2-7,-,-,TRBV6-1,CASSETSLGYF,TGTGCCAGCAGTGAAACATCTCTCGGGTACTTC
TRBJ1-2,-,few,TRBV5-6,CASSSGPVNYGYTF,TGTGCCAGCAGCTCGGGGCCGGTAAACTATGGCTACACCTTC
TRBJ2-7,-,-,TRBV5-1,CASRNAYEQYF,TGCGCCAGCAGGAACGCCTACGAGCAGTACTTC
TRBJ1-1,-,-,TRBV15,CATSRGNTEAFF,TGTGCCACCAGCAGAGGGAACACTGAAGCTTTCTTT
TRBJ2-1,-,many,TRBV6-6,CASSASSGPGQFF,TGTGCCAGCAGTGCCTCCAGCGGCCCGGGGCAGTTCTTC
TRBJ1-5,-,few,TRBV7-9,CASSFDTLNQPQHF,TGTGCCAGCAGCTTTGACACACTCAATCAGCCCCAGCATTTT
TRBJ1-5,-,-,TRBV15,CATSRDLGSGQPQHF,TGTGCCACCAGCAGAGATCTAGGGTCTGGGCAGCCCCAGCATTTT
TRBJ2-5,-,-,TRBV18,CASSPIPQETQYF,TGTGCCAGCTCACCAATACCCCAAGAGACCCAGTACTTC
TRBJ1-1,-,-,TRBV5-1,CASSLVDTEAFF,TGCGCCAGCAGCTTGGTGGACACTGAAGCTTTCTTT
TRBJ2-3,-,-,TRBV29-1,CSVRSFGANTDTQYF,TGCAGCGTTCGAAGCTTTGGGGCAAACACAGATACGCAGTATTTT
TRBJ2-1,-,-,TRBV14,CASSQDTGYNEQFF,TGTGCCAGCAGCCAGGATACGGGGTACAATGAGCAGTTCTTC
TRBJ1-2,-,-,TRBV7-2,CASSLSRANYGYTF,TGTGCCAGCAGCCTAAGCAGAGCTAACTATGGCTACACCTTC
TRBJ2-2,-,few,TRBV7-2,CASSLAHTGELFF,TGTGCCAGCAGCTTAGCGCACACCGGGGAGCTGTTTTTT
TRBJ1-2,TRBD1,few,TRBV9,CASSVLQQGAAGYTF,TGTGCCAGCAGCGTTCTCCAACAGGGGGCGGCGGGCTACACCTTC
TRBJ2-1,-,-,TRBV11-1,CASSLLSAGEQFF,TGTGCCAGCAGCCTACTTAGCGCGGGTGAGCAGTTCTTC
TRBJ1-1,-,-,TRBV29-1,CSGSTANTEAFF,TGCAGCGGTTCGACAGCGAACACTGAAGCTTTCTTT
TRBJ1-2,TRBD1,-,TRBV30,CAWDRDARGYTF,TGTGCCTGGGACAGGGATGCTCGTGGCTACACCTTC
TRBJ1-1,-,-,TRBV29-1,CSVELRAAFF,TGCAGCGTTGAGCTAAGGGCGGCTTTCTTT
TRBJ1-6,TRBD1,-,TRBV25-1,CASSEYTGENSPLHF,TGTGCCAGCAGTGAATATACAGGGGAAAATTCACCCCTCCACTTT
TRBJ2-7,TRBD1,few,TRBV6-5,CASSDSGGASYEQYF,TGTGCCAGCAGCGACTCAGGGGGCGCTTCCTACGAGCAGTACTTC
TRBJ1-1,TRBD1,-,TRBV7-9,CASSLGQGNTEAFF,TGTGCCAGCAGCTTGGGACAGGGGAACACTGAAGCTTTCTTT
TRBJ2-7,TRBD2,few,TRBV27,CASSPRGLAAPYEQYF,TGTGCCAGCAGTCCCCGTGGACTAGCGGCGCCCTACGAGCAGTACTTC
TRBJ1-1,TRBD1,few,TRBV5-6,CASSHAGTGSEAFF,TGTGCCAGCAGCCACGCCGGGACAGGCTCTGAAGCTTTCTTT
TRBJ1-2,-,-,TRBV9,CASSKEDRGPDGYTF,TGTGCCAGCAGCAAGGAAGACCGCGGACCAGATGGCTACACCTTC
TRBJ2-1,TRBD2,few,TRBV7-2,CASSLASLAANNEQFF,TGTGCCAGCAGCTTAGCATCTCTAGCGGCCAACAATGAGCAGTTCTTC
TRBJ2-1,TRBD1,-,TRBV30,CAWDRVREQFF,TGTGCCTGGGACAGGGTAAGAGAGCAGTTCTTC
TRBJ1-2,-,-,TRBV20-1,CRFRGVDGYTF,TGCAGATTTAGGGGAGTAGATGGCTACACCTTC
TRBJ2-1,TRBD2,many,TRBV10-3,CAISESALGLAGNEQFF,TGTGCCATCAGTGAGTCTGCCCTGGGACTAGCTGGTAATGAGCAGTTCTTC
TRBJ2-1,-,-,TRBV29-1,CSVNVRGRVNEQFF,TGCAGCGTTAACGTCCGGGGGCGCGTCAATGAGCAGTTCTTC
TRBJ1-2,-,-,TRBV7-2,CASSPTALGYGYTF,TGTGCCAGCAGCCCAACGGCGTTAGGCTATGGCTACACCTTC